The text below deals with one T cell receptor (beta chain). What it binds is not known. The data stem from a study of blood T cells in healthy people across ages. Study-level findings and limits: Higher diversity, along with more naive CD4+ cells, distinguished long-lived donors from aged donors.

V dropped 4 bases and J dropped 9 bases, with 8 bases sitting between them. Per germline, CDR1 SGHNT and CDR2 YYREEE (reference sequence). This CDR3 spans 12 amino acids. Then a second PCR, running about 6 to 12 cycles, was carried out with a sample-barcoded 5' primer and a J-beta primer mix. The authors tagged each cDNA molecule using a template-switch adaptor with 12 random nucleotides. TCRdb redid the calling of the 5' RACE reads with MiXCR, one entry per CDR3 protein. The sample yields around 1.5 million distinct CDR3 sequences, approximately 59% seen once. The sample taken for sequencing was blood. The genes are TRBV5-4 and TRBJ1-6; no clear D. The origin of this receptor is a man aged 18 to 35 in good health. The CDR3 is CASSLNVSPLHF. Here the CDR3 DNA reads TGTGCCAGCAGCCTCAACGTTTCACCCCTCCACTTT.